This TCR beta chain stems from a study of post-analysis software for immune sequencing data. Every TCR beta cDNA library bore unique molecular identifiers. TCRdb reprocessed the PCR reads via MiXCR and lists one record per CDR3 protein. The sample includes fewer than 900,000 distinct CDR3 sequences, about half of them seen just once. Overall study findings and caveats: TRBV segments more frequent in patients than in controls numbered a few and included TRBV5-6, TRBV5-1 and TRBV20-1. F measure clustering grouped samples strongly by preparation batch. Compared with controls, patients showed significantly lower normalized Chao1 diversity.

V was shortened by 7 bases and J by 1 base, with 10 bases between the two germline ends. There are 12 residues in the CDR3. CDR1 and CDR2 (germline): SQVTM, ANQGSEA. With respect to this clonotype: The antigen remains undetermined.

The genes are TRBV29-1 and TRBJ2-5; D uncertain. The TCR comes from a girl aged 5-17 years with multiple sclerosis. Sequenced: blood. As DNA, the CDR3 is TGCAGCGGAGGAGCACTCCAAGAGACCCAGTACTTC. It codes for CSGGALQETQYF.